Listed below are T cell receptor beta chains from one sample, sequenced in a study of blood T cell repertoires in COVID-19. Profiled with immunoSEQ multiplex PCR; TCRdb holds only in-frame clones, not every one. The data contain approximately 72,000 clones, over 85% of them singletons. Sequencing was done on a sample of peripheral blood. The receptors originated from a man between 60 and 75 years old with acute or convalescent COVID-19. CDR3s include the opening cysteine and the closing phenylalanine or tryptophan. D genes are given only for firm matches. Where a row states a size, it is once, few, many or the class of an expanded clone; other rows omit it.

v_gene: TRBV19
abundance: .
j_gene: TRBJ1-3
d_gene: .
CDR3nt: TGTGCCAGTGGGGGCCTTCGAAACACCATATATTTT
CDR3aa: CASGGLRNTIYF

v_gene: TRBV11-2
abundance: once
j_gene: TRBJ2-2
d_gene: TRBD1
CDR3nt: TGTGCCAGCAGCTTAGAGGAGACAGGGTTGACCACCGGGGAGCTGTTTTTT
CDR3aa: CASSLEETGLTTGELFF

v_gene: TRBV12-3/TRBV12-4
abundance: .
j_gene: TRBJ2-2
d_gene: .
CDR3nt: TGTGCCAAAGGGGCCTCGAACACCGGGGAGCTGTTTTTT
CDR3aa: CAKGASNTGELFF

v_gene: TRBV11-3
abundance: .
j_gene: TRBJ1-2
d_gene: TRBD1
CDR3nt: TGTGCCAGCAGCTTAGGGGGGACAGGGCCCCAAGGGGGCTACACCTTC
CDR3aa: CASSLGGTGPQGGYTF

v_gene: TRBV27
abundance: .
j_gene: TRBJ1-2
d_gene: .
CDR3nt: TGTGCCAGCAGTTTCCTCCCCGGGTTACTCTATGGCTACACCTTC
CDR3aa: CASSFLPGLLYGYTF

v_gene: TRBV6-6
abundance: .
j_gene: TRBJ1-1
d_gene: .
CDR3nt: TGTGCCAGCAGTTATTTCCCAGGGAGGGCGAACACTGAAGCTTTCTTT
CDR3aa: CASSYFPGRANTEAFF

v_gene: TRBV5-5
abundance: .
j_gene: TRBJ1-3
d_gene: .
CDR3nt: TGTGCCAGCAGCCCTAGACTGGACTCCTCTGGAAACACCATATATTTT
CDR3aa: CASSPRLDSSGNTIYF

v_gene: TRBV11-3
abundance: .
j_gene: TRBJ1-1
d_gene: .
CDR3nt: TGTGCCAGCAGCCGTTCTCCGGGCACTGAAGCTTTCTTT
CDR3aa: CASSRSPGTEAFF

v_gene: TRBV11-3
abundance: .
j_gene: TRBJ1-5
d_gene: .
CDR3nt: TGTGCCAGCAGCTTTAATTTCCCCCCAGGGAGCAATCAGCCCCAGCATTTT
CDR3aa: CASSFNFPPGSNQPQHF

v_gene: TRBV6-5
abundance: .
j_gene: TRBJ1-5
d_gene: TRBD1
CDR3nt: TGTGCCAGCAGCGAGACAGGGGTCAATCAGCCCCAGCATTTT
CDR3aa: CASSETGVNQPQHF

v_gene: TRBV7-9
abundance: .
j_gene: TRBJ2-7
d_gene: .
CDR3nt: TGTGCCAGCAGCTTCGGGACCTACGAGCAGTACTTC
CDR3aa: CASSFGTYEQYF

v_gene: TRBV6-6
abundance: .
j_gene: TRBJ2-3
d_gene: .
CDR3nt: TGTGCCAGCGTACGCCTGATGTGGAGCGATACGCAGTATTTT
CDR3aa: CASVRLMWSDTQYF

v_gene: TRBV7-8
abundance: .
j_gene: TRBJ2-7
d_gene: TRBD2
CDR3nt: TGTGCCAGCAGCTTACAAGCGGGGGGGCGAGAGCAGTACTTC
CDR3aa: CASSLQAGGREQYF

v_gene: TRBV9
abundance: .
j_gene: TRBJ2-7
d_gene: TRBD2
CDR3nt: TGTGCCAGCAGCGTAGCGGGAGGGGGTCTAGGCTACGAGCAGTACTTC
CDR3aa: CASSVAGGGLGYEQYF

v_gene: TRBV4-1
abundance: .
j_gene: TRBJ1-1
d_gene: .
CDR3nt: TGCGCCAGCAGCCAAGGGGGAGGTTTTGAAGCTTTCTTT
CDR3aa: CASSQGGGFEAFF

v_gene: TRBV30
abundance: .
j_gene: TRBJ1-1
d_gene: .
CDR3nt: TGTGCCTGGACCCCGGGACTCGACACTGAAGCTTTCTTT
CDR3aa: CAWTPGLDTEAFF